The clone carrying this T cell receptor beta chain was found once. The data originate from a study of shared clonotypes between healthy human individuals. There were only Caucasian adults among the donors, and all lived in Nashville, Tennessee. Once extracted for a subset, genomic DNA was divided evenly among several immunoSEQ plates. Per the original methods: In the immunoSEQ data, sequences were junction-only and lacked quality scores, so filtering differed. The assay was immunoSEQ multiplex PCR, and TCRdb's table has in-frame clones only and misses some. The V and J calls and the clone size are those of that table, but D and trimming were determined from the DNA. The sample has over a million clones; about 75% are singletons. Germline V gene sequence: CDR1 MGHRA, CDR2 YSYEKL. The CDR3 covers 15 residues. J lost 12 bases, V lost 1 base, and 14 bases had no gene match.

The sample consisted of memory CD4+ T cells sorted from blood. This sample's subset: CD45RA-negative fraction. This TCR came from a man in his late teens or twenties in good health. The chain links TRBV4-1 to TRBJ1-2; 7 bases are a match to TRBD1. The chain's CDR3 is CASSQGTGPSSPNTF. Written as DNA, the CDR3 is TGCGCCAGCAGCCAAGGGACAGGCCCCTCGTCACCGAACACCTTC.